Below are 22 T cell receptor beta chains sequenced from a single sample in a study of cytotoxic CD8 clonotypes in ibrutinib-treated CLL. Clones were sequenced by immunoSEQ multiplex PCR, and TCRdb holds only the in-frame ones, with some missing. The sample consists of just over 65,000 clones, about 64% of them appearing once. Specimen: PBMCs, collected after 12 months of ibrutinib treatment. These receptor sequences come from a human donor with chronic lymphocytic leukemia.

This chain uses TRBV9 with TRBJ1-1, with unresolved D. The CDR3 runs 13 residues. Germline V gives CDR1 SGDLS, CDR2 YYNGEE. With 4 bases removed from V and 1 base from J, the gap between germline ends came to 8 bases. In DNA form, the CDR3 reads TGTGCCAGCAGCCTCCGCCCGAACACTGAAGCTTTCTTT. Protein sequence: CASSLRPNTEAFF.

The rearrangement joins TRBV25-1 to TRBJ2-7; D might be TRBD1 (6 bases). V shed 6 bases and J shed 7 bases, with 16 bases lying between them. This CDR3 has 13 amino acids. Germline CDR1 MGHDK, CDR2 SYGVNS. DNA for the CDR3: TGTGCCAGCAGAACAGGGCAAAAGGGGGAGCAGTACTTC. Translating it yields CASRTGQKGEQYF.

This chain connects TRBV5-1 to TRBJ2-1; tentative D call: TRBD2 (5 bases). V shed 6 bases and J shed 5 bases, with 18 bases lying between them. CDR1 is SGHRS and CDR2 is YFSETQ in the germline V gene. The CDR3 length is 15 residues. CDR3 loop: CASTLAPTLDNEQFF. The CDR3 nucleotides are TGCGCCAGCACCCTAGCACCGACTCTCGACAATGAGCAGTTCTTC.

The genes are TRBV5-4 and TRBJ2-1, with 7 bases matching TRBD2. Germline V gene lookup returns CDR1 SGHNT and CDR2 YYREEE (reference sequence). V lost 0 bases and J lost 4; bases outside the gene matches: 4. The CDR3 spans 15 residues. CDR3 protein: CASSLGLAEYNEQFF. The CDR3 DNA reads TGTGCCAGCAGCTTGGGACTAGCTGAGTACAATGAGCAGTTCTTC.

The chain recombines TRBV2 with TRBJ1-1; 7 bases agree with TRBD1. The V segment lost 6 bases and the J segment 2 bases; nucleotides outside the gene matches: 9. CDR3 length: 15 residues. Germline CDR1 SNHLY, CDR2 FYNNEI. CDR3 amino acids: CASRGPGQTNTEAFF. The CDR3 coding sequence is TGTGCCAGCAGGGGACCGGGACAGACTAACACTGAAGCTTTCTTT.

The J gene is TRBJ2-7, the V gene TRBV6-5; the match to TRBD1 covers 10 bases. The length of the CDR3 is 13 residues. The germline V gene has CDR1 MNHEY and CDR2 SVGAGI. With 8 bases clipped from V and 6 bases from J, the junction kept 7 bases outside the gene matches. The CDR3 coding sequence is TGTGCCAGCTCGCGACAGGGGGCAACCGAGCAGTACTTC. Translation: CASSRQGATEQYF.

The chain links TRBV10-3 to TRBJ1-2, with a possible D match to TRBD1 (5 bases). Germline assignment: CDR1 ENHRY and CDR2 SYGVKD. V lost 3 bases and J lost 4, with 15 bases in between. The CDR3 length is 15 residues. CDR3 nucleotide sequence: TGTGCCATCAGTGACGGGACGGGGGTAGGCTATGGCTACACCTTC. Its protein is CAISDGTGVGYGYTF.

The chain combines TRBV27 with TRBJ2-7; no clear D gene. The V end was cut by 5 bases, the J end by 2 bases, with 10 bases between. The CDR3 sequence is 13 residues long. Germline CDR1 reads MNHEY; CDR2 reads SMNVEV (reference sequence). The CDR3: CASSESRTYEQYF. Here the CDR3 DNA reads TGTGCCAGCAGTGAGTCTAGGACCTACGAGCAGTACTTC.

The J gene is TRBJ2-7, the V gene TRBV25-1; 10 bases fit TRBD1. The CDR3 spans 14 residues. V dropped 4 bases and J dropped 2; count of bases not matched to a gene: 2. CDR1 and CDR2 (germline): MGHDK, SYGVNS. The CDR3 is CASSAGTGAYEQYF. The CDR3 region has the DNA TGTGCCAGCAGTGCCGGGACAGGGGCCTACGAGCAGTACTTC.

The chain is built from TRBV28 and TRBJ1-2, with TRBD1 matching over 7 bases. Germline CDR1 and CDR2: MDHEN and SYDVKM. This CDR3 comprises 12 residues. The V gene end was trimmed by 5 bases and the J gene end by 5 bases; junction bases not matched to a gene: 2. CDR3 nucleotide sequence: TGTGCCAGCAGTCGACAGGGATATGGCTACACCTTC. This translates into CASSRQGYGYTF.

The chain uses TRBV10-3 and TRBJ1-1, with unresolved D. The CDR3 length is 13 residues. Trimming removed 7 bases at V and 1 base at J, with 10 bases between. Germline-derived CDR1 and CDR2 are ENHRY and SYGVKD. In nucleotides, the CDR3 is TGTGCCATCACTATGGAGAGGAACACTGAAGCTTTCTTT. This gives the protein CAITMERNTEAFF.

This clone was found a few times. The CDR3 protein is CASSLRLRDSPLHF. The DNA for the CDR3 is TGCGCCAGCAGCTTACGGTTGCGGGATTCACCCCTCCACTTT. The chain combines TRBV5-1 with TRBJ1-6, with D unresolved. Trimming cost V 2 bases and J 8 bases, with 11 bases left between them. The CDR3 has 14 residues. Germline V gene sequence: CDR1 SGHRS, CDR2 YFSETQ. The entire variable domain, with the rest obtained from reference TRBV5-1 and TRBJ1-6, is as follows: KAGVTQTPRYLIKTRGQQVTLSCSPISGHRSVSWYQQTPGQGLQFLFEYFSETQRNKGNFPGRFSGRQFSNSRSEMNVSTLELGDSALYLCASSLRLRDSPLHFGNGTRLTVT.

This chain links TRBV2 with TRBJ1-5; D remains ambiguous. CDR1 is SNHLY, CDR2 FYNNEI, per germline. The V end was cut by 4 bases, the J end by 12 bases, with 10 bases between. CDR3 length: 11 amino acids. The CDR3 loop is CASSVKVLQHF. Written as DNA, the CDR3 is TGTGCCAGCAGTGTTAAGGTGCTCCAGCATTTT.

This chain uses TRBV6-5 with TRBJ2-5; TRBD2 aligns across 7 bases. The length of the CDR3 is 15 residues. Germline V gene sequence: CDR1 MNHEY, CDR2 SVGAGI. The trim removed 1 base at V and 2 bases at J, leaving 4 bases unmatched. CDR3 amino acids: CASSYYGTTQETQYF. The DNA for the CDR3 is TGTGCCAGCAGTTACTATGGGACTACTCAAGAGACCCAGTACTTC.

The chain links TRBV5-6 to TRBJ2-4, with D uncertain. The CDR3 covers 14 residues. From germline, CDR1 is SGHDT and CDR2 YYEEEE. The V and J ends lost 0 bases and 7 bases respectively, with 11 bases between them. The CDR3 sequence: CASSLEFSRNIQYF. CDR3 in DNA: TGTGCCAGCAGCTTGGAGTTCAGTAGGAACATTCAGTACTTC.

The J gene is TRBJ2-1, the V gene TRBV4-1, with 9 bases that match TRBD2. The J segment lost 2 bases and the V segment lost 0 bases, leaving 11 bases of the junction unmatched. This CDR3 spans 19 amino acids. CDR1 and CDR2 (germline): MGHRA, YSYEKL. The DNA of the CDR3 is TGCGCCAGCAGCCAAGAGCCCAGCGGTAGCGGGGGAGCCTACAATGAGCAGTTCTTC. This translates into CASSQEPSGSGGAYNEQFF.

V gene TRBV30 combines with J gene TRBJ1-2, with a tentative D call TRBD1 (6 bases). Per the germline V gene, CDR1 is GTSNPN and CDR2 is SVGIG (reference sequence). The V end lost 6 bases, the J end lost 5 bases, and 16 bases lay between the germline ends. The CDR3 has 13 amino acids. The CDR3 DNA sequence: TGTGCCTGCGAGCCCAGGGGCAGGTATGGCTACACCTTC. Translation: CACEPRGRYGYTF.

The genes are TRBV2 and TRBJ2-6; D unresolved. Germline V gene data show CDR1 as SNHLY and CDR2 as FYNNEI. CDR3 size: 16 residues. V gave up 1 base and J gave up 1 base, with 8 bases separating them. The CDR3 loop is CASSEVGSSGANVLTF. The DNA of the CDR3 is TGTGCCAGCAGTGAAGTGGGAAGTTCTGGGGCCAACGTCCTGACTTTC.

The V and J genes are TRBV6-1 and TRBJ2-7, with D tentatively TRBD2 (7 bases). The CDR3 runs 14 residues. Germline V gives CDR1 MNHNS, CDR2 SASEGT. Deletions cut 6 bases from V and 3 bases from J, with 15 bases between. The CDR3 spells CASRRGGRGYEQYF. The CDR3 region has the DNA TGTGCCAGCAGGAGGGGGGGTCGAGGCTACGAGCAGTACTTC.

This clone was counted a few times. This chain joins TRBV25-1 and TRBJ2-7; 8 bases fit TRBD1. The V segment lost 4 bases and the J segment 0 bases; nucleotides outside the gene matches: 11. The CDR3 extends over 17 amino acids. CDR1 is MGHDK, CDR2 SYGVNS, per germline. The DNA for the CDR3 is TGTGCCAGCAGTGGAGTCCCCGGGACAGGACTCTCCTACGAGCAGTACTTC. It is translated as CASSGVPGTGLSYEQYF.

The V and J genes are TRBV18 and TRBJ1-6; 8 bases map to TRBD1. V lost 5 bases and J lost 7; bases outside the gene matches: 10. The germline CDR1 and CDR2 sequences are KGHSH and LQKENI. The CDR3 has 16 residues. CDR3 in DNA: TGTGCCAGCTCAGTATCCTCAGGGGGCTGGAATTCACCCCTCCACTTT. Translated, it gives CASSVSSGGWNSPLHF.

CDR3 coding DNA: TGCGCCAGCAGCTCGTATTCAGGGGACGCTGAAGCTTTCTTT. It specifies CASSSYSGDAEAFF. The V and J genes are TRBV5-1 and TRBJ1-1; tentative D call: TRBD1 (6 bases). The CDR3 has 14 amino acids. V was pared by 3 bases and J by 6 bases, with 15 bases between. Germline assignment: CDR1 SGHRS and CDR2 YFSETQ.